These T cell receptor beta chains were read from a single sample in a study of T-cell memory formation after mild COVID-19. TCRdb fed the 5' RACE reads into MiXCR, producing one record per CDR3 protein. The sample holds roughly 410,000 distinct CDR3 sequences, roughly 26% seen once. Sequenced: PBMCs or a T cell subset sorted from them (not recorded which). The receptors here all came from an adult woman who had mild COVID-19 (a few samples of this study predate the infection). Cell type and time point are not known. CDR3s include the opening cysteine and the closing phenylalanine or tryptophan. The order of the fields is V gene, clone size, J gene, D gene, CDR3 DNA, CDR3 protein. A D gene is named only where the DNA matches it firmly. Where a row states a size, it is once, few, many or the class of an expanded clone; other rows omit it.

TRBV5-1,few,TRBJ2-3,TRBD2,TGCGCCAGCAGCTTGGGTCTCCGAGCCAGCCCCGGGAGGTTTCCAGATACGCAGTATTTT,CASSLGLRASPGRFPDTQYF
TRBV9,-,TRBJ2-1,TRBD2,TGTGCCAGCAGCTTAGGACTAGAAGAGAATGAGCAGTTCTTC,CASSLGLEENEQFF
TRBV12-3/TRBV12-4,few,TRBJ1-1,TRBD1,TGTGCCAGCAGTTTACTAGGACAGGGTGCCTTT,CASSLLGQGAF
TRBV15,few,TRBJ1-1,TRBD1,TGTGCCACCAGCACCGGGACAGGGGGGGTGAGCACTGAAGCTTTCTTT,CATSTGTGGVSTEAFF
TRBV5-4,-,TRBJ2-7,TRBD1,TGTGCCAGCAGCTGGGGAAGGGACAGCCCTACCTACGAGCAGTACTTC,CASSWGRDSPTYEQYF
TRBV3-1,many,TRBJ1-2,TRBD1,TGTGCCAGCAGTCAGACAGGGTTGGGTGGCTACACCTTC,CASSQTGLGGYTF
TRBV20-1,few,TRBJ2-2,-,TGCAGTGCTTCTCGTTACAGGGCCACCGGGGAGCTGTTTTTT,CSASRYRATGELFF
TRBV6-6,few,TRBJ1-2,-,TGTGCCAGCGGCGGGTCTTCTCATGGCTACACCTTC,CASGGSSHGYTF
TRBV6-6,-,TRBJ1-1,TRBD1,TGTGCCAGCAGTTACCCGACAGGGACAAGGGCGAACACTGAAGCTTTCTTT,CASSYPTGTRANTEAFF
TRBV7-6,once,TRBJ2-6,-,TGTGCCAGCAGCTTACCAGGGACTGGGGCCAACGTCCTGACTTTC,CASSLPGTGANVLTF
TRBV7-2,few,TRBJ2-5,TRBD2,TGTGCCAGCAGCCGTCCGAGTGGGACTAGCGGGAATCAAGAGACCCAGTACTTC,CASSRPSGTSGNQETQYF
TRBV12-3/TRBV12-4,-,TRBJ1-2,-,TGTGCCAGCAGTTTAGGGTTTGGACATGAGGCTGGCTACACCTTC,CASSLGFGHEAGYTF
TRBV10-3,few,TRBJ2-3,TRBD2,TGTGCCATCACCGAGCAAAGCGGGAGTGATACGCAGTATTTT,CAITEQSGSDTQYF
TRBV24-1,few,TRBJ2-2,-,TGTGCCACCAGTGGTCATCCCGGGGAGCTGTTTTTT,CATSGHPGELFF
TRBV29-1,few,TRBJ2-5,TRBD2,TGCAGCGTTGACCGAGGCGGGAGAGGGGAGACCCAGTACTTC,CSVDRGGRGETQYF
TRBV2,-,TRBJ2-3,-,TGTGCCAGCAGTAGTTTGCGTGGGGCAGATACGCAGTATTTT,CASSSLRGADTQYF
TRBV15,few,TRBJ1-1,-,TGTGCCACCAGCAGATCTTTTACTACGGGGGACACTGAAGCTTTCTTT,CATSRSFTTGDTEAFF
TRBV7-9,few,TRBJ1-1,-,TGTGCCAGCAGCTTAACGGAGGCGTTAGCTTTCTTT,CASSLTEALAFF
TRBV7-8,-,TRBJ2-1,-,TGTGCCAGCAGCATACTCCCTGGGGAGCGAGGATACAATGAGCAGTTCTTC,CASSILPGERGYNEQFF
TRBV4-1,few,TRBJ2-3,TRBD2,TGCGCCAGCAGCCAAGCTGAGCGGGGGGGCACAGATACGCAGTATTTT,CASSQAERGGTDTQYF
TRBV7-8,-,TRBJ1-5,-,TGTGCCAGCAGCTTAGGGGGGAGACAGCGCAATCAGCCCCAGCATTTT,CASSLGGRQRNQPQHF
TRBV5-1,many,TRBJ2-7,TRBD1,TGCGCCAGCAGCCCGCGGACAGGGGGCTCCTACGAGCAGTACTTC,CASSPRTGGSYEQYF
TRBV20-1,-,TRBJ2-3,TRBD2,TGCAGTGCTCCACTAGCGGGGGGGGTTACGCAGTATTTT,CSAPLAGGVTQYF
TRBV20-1,-,TRBJ2-5,TRBD2,TGCAGTGCAAAACTAGCGGGAATACAAGAGACCCAGTACTTC,CSAKLAGIQETQYF
TRBV11-2,-,TRBJ1-1,-,TGTGCCAGCAGCTTAGAGGGCTGGAACACTGAAGCTTTCTTT,CASSLEGWNTEAFF
TRBV10-3,many,TRBJ2-3,-,TGTGCCATCAGATTAGCGGGCACAGATACGCAGTATTTT,CAIRLAGTDTQYF
TRBV4-3,few,TRBJ2-4,TRBD1,TGCGCCAGCAGCCAGGGTGGGACAGCGAAAAACATTCAGTACTTC,CASSQGGTAKNIQYF
TRBV5-6,-,TRBJ2-7,-,TGTGCCAGCCGACTGGGAGGGGGTTACTACGAGCAGTACTTC,CASRLGGGYYEQYF
TRBV12-3/TRBV12-4,-,TRBJ1-5,-,TGTGCCACCACCCTCATGGGGACTAGCGGGAGACAGCATTTT,CATTLMGTSGRQHF
TRBV12-3/TRBV12-4,-,TRBJ2-4,-,TGTGCCAGCAGTCCCCCCCGACATGCCAAAAACATTCAGTACTTC,CASSPPRHAKNIQYF
TRBV7-9,once,TRBJ1-1,-,TGTGCCAGCACCATTCCACTATATGGGGAAACGTACAAGGCTTTCTTT,CASTIPLYGETYKAFF
TRBV6-5,many,TRBJ2-3,-,TGTGCCAGCTCAGAGATCGCGGGAGATACGCAGTATTTT,CASSEIAGDTQYF
TRBV5-1,few,TRBJ2-1,-,TGCGCCAGCAGCCCTAGGGGGGATTGGGGAAATGAGCAGTTCTTC,CASSPRGDWGNEQFF
TRBV7-8,-,TRBJ1-5,-,TGTGCCAGCAGCCGGGACACAACGTATCAGCCCCAGCATTTT,CASSRDTTYQPQHF
TRBV5-6,few,TRBJ2-1,-,TGTGCCAGTGTGAATCGGAACAGAGCGTACAATGAGCAGTTCTTC,CASVNRNRAYNEQFF
TRBV6-2/TRBV6-3,-,TRBJ1-1,-,TGTGCCAGCAGTTACCTCGGGATGAACACTGAAGCTTTCTTT,CASSYLGMNTEAFF
TRBV24-1,few,TRBJ2-5,TRBD1,TGTGCCACCAGAGGACAGGGGAAGACCCAGTACTTC,CATRGQGKTQYF
TRBV5-1,many,TRBJ2-1,TRBD1,TGCGCCAGCAGCCCGGGACAGGGACCCTACAATGAGCAGTTCTTC,CASSPGQGPYNEQFF
TRBV3-1,-,TRBJ1-3,-,TGTGCCAGCAGCCAGACCCTGCGGGGCACCATATATTTT,CASSQTLRGTIYF
TRBV7-9,-,TRBJ2-1,-,TGTGCCAGCAGCTTAGTGTCAGTCCAATACAATGAGCAGTTCTTC,CASSLVSVQYNEQFF
TRBV20-1,-,TRBJ2-1,TRBD2,TGCAGTGCTAGAGATCGCGGACTAGCGGGAGTGGGACTCTACAATGAGCAGTTCTTC,CSARDRGLAGVGLYNEQFF
TRBV30,-,TRBJ1-5,TRBD1,TGTGCCTGGAACCCGGGACAGCCGAATCAGCCCCAGCATTTT,CAWNPGQPNQPQHF